Below, 11 T cell receptor beta chains from the same sample are listed, as sequenced in a study of vaccination effects on CD4 cells after COVID-19. Clones were read by immunoSEQ multiplex PCR, and TCRdb kept only the in-frame ones, dropping some. The table shows about 24,000 clones, with approximately 80% occurring only once. Antigen-specific CD4+ T cell clonotypes were called by their expansion after viral peptide-pool culture in ViraFEST. Following 10 days of culture, CD4+ T cells were isolated. People in the vaccine group had not been infected with SARS-CoV-2 before, and their nucleocapsid antibodies were negative. Which antigens these TCRs recognize remains unknown. Material: CD4+ T cells from PBMCs cultured with HCoV-NL63 spike peptides, obtained before COVID-19 vaccination. These receptors were obtained from a human donor who received a COVID-19 vaccine.

V gene TRBV2 combines with J gene TRBJ1-4; 8 nucleotides agree with TRBD1. Germline V lookup: CDR1 SNHLY, CDR2 FYNNEI. The CDR3 has 13 amino acids. V was clipped by 9 bases and J by 5 bases; unmatched bases: 5. The DNA for the CDR3 is TGTGCCAGTGCGGGACAGGTGAATGAAAAACTGTTTTTT. Translated, it gives CASAGQVNEKLFF.

The J gene is TRBJ2-5, the V gene TRBV5-6, with D possibly being TRBD2 (5 bases). From germline, CDR1 is SGHDT and CDR2 YYEEEE. Trimming shortened V by 6 bases and J by 0 bases, and 15 bases separated the two germline ends. The CDR3 has 15 residues. CDR3 nucleotide sequence: TGTGCCAGCACCACCCGGGGATGGTACCAAGAGACCCAGTACTTC. It yields the protein CASTTRGWYQETQYF. Variable domain in full (rest from reference TRBV5-6 and TRBJ2-5): DAGVTQSPTHLIKTRGQQVTLRCSPKSGHDTVSWYQQALGQGPQFIFQYYEEEERQRGNFPDRFSGHQFPNYSSELNVNALLLGDSALYLCASTTRGWYQETQYFGPGTRLLVL.

The V and J genes are TRBV5-1 and TRBJ2-5, with a weak D call TRBD2 (5 bases). Germline CDR1 reads SGHRS; CDR2 reads YFSETQ. This CDR3 spans 13 amino acids. Trimming took off 0 bases at V and 4 bases at J, with 7 bases between the two ends. The CDR3 reads CASSLAGSETQYF. The CDR3 DNA reads as TGCGCCAGCAGCTTGGCGGGGTCAGAGACCCAGTACTTC.

V usage is TRBV19 and J usage is TRBJ1-5; no clear D. This CDR3 is built from 15 residues. V was cut by 9 bases and J by 5 bases, with 20 bases left in between. CDR1 and CDR2 from the germline V gene are LNHDA and SQIVND (reference sequence). CDR3 sequence reads: CASYSVDGVDQPQHF. In DNA form, the CDR3 reads TGTGCCAGCTATTCGGTGGACGGAGTAGATCAGCCCCAGCATTTT. Filled out from reference TRBV19 and TRBJ1-5, the complete variable domain reads DGGITQSPKYLFRKEGQNVTLSCEQNLNHDAMYWYRQDPGQGLRLIYYSQIVNDFQKGDIAEGYSVSREKKESFPLTVTSAQKNPTAFYLCASYSVDGVDQPQHFGDGTRLSIL.

The V gene is TRBV2, the J gene TRBJ2-1, with 14 bases lining up with TRBD2. The CDR3 totals 15 residues. Germline V gene sequence: CDR1 SNHLY, CDR2 FYNNEI. The V and J ends lost 3 bases and 12 bases, in that order; junction bases with no gene match: 7. The CDR3 region has the DNA TGTGCCAGCAGTGACCTTGGGACTAGCGGGAGTACGCAGTTCTTC. It codes for CASSDLGTSGSTQFF.

This clone came up a few times. CDR3: CASSPTGGNGYTF. The CDR3 DNA follows: TGTGCCAGCAGCCCCACAGGGGGCAATGGCTACACCTTC. V is TRBV9 and J is TRBJ1-2; 9 positions match TRBD1. CDR1 and CDR2 (germline): SGDLS, YYNGEE. CDR3 size: 13 residues. V gave up 4 bases and J gave up 6 bases; unmatched junction bases: 4.

The rearrangement uses TRBV10-3 and TRBJ1-1; a weak D match, TRBD1 (5 bases). V lost 10 bases and J 0 bases, leaving 12 bases between the germline ends. Germline-derived CDR1 and CDR2 are ENHRY and SYGVKD. CDR3 length: 13 residues. In nucleotides, the CDR3 is TGTGCCACCTCGGCGGGACTGAACACTGAAGCTTTCTTT. Its translation is CATSAGLNTEAFF.

There are a few counts of this clone. The genes are TRBV19 and TRBJ1-1; 7 positions match TRBD1. The CDR3 is 14 residues long. CDR1 and CDR2 from the germline V gene are LNHDA and SQIVND (reference sequence). The V gene end was trimmed by 5 bases and the J gene end by 8 bases; junction bases not matched to a gene: 11. The CDR3 loop reads CASSDLPLGQEAFF. The CDR3 coding sequence is TGTGCCAGTAGTGACCTCCCCTTGGGACAGGAAGCTTTCTTT.

The chain combines TRBV20-1 with TRBJ2-1, with a tentative D call TRBD2 (6 bases). This CDR3 spans 13 amino acids. The V gene's germline CDR1 is DFQATT and CDR2 SNEGSKA (reference sequence). V was trimmed by 3 bases and J by 4 bases, leaving 10 bases between them. The CDR3 DNA follows: TGCAGTGCTAGTCGGGCGGGATACAATGAGCAGTTCTTC. It specifies CSASRAGYNEQFF.

This chain links TRBV9 with TRBJ2-3; D may be TRBD2 (5 bases). Trimming pared 0 bases from V and 2 bases from J, leaving 10 bases between. The CDR3 runs 15 residues. Germline V gives CDR1 SGDLS, CDR2 YYNGEE. CDR3 bases: TGTGCCAGCAGCGTAGGTAGCGTCCCCACAGATACGCAGTATTTT. This gives the protein CASSVGSVPTDTQYF.

The V call is TRBV7-2, the J call TRBJ1-2; D ambiguous. The V end was cut by 2 bases, the J end by 1 base, with 11 bases between. The CDR3 extends over 15 amino acids. CDR1 SGHTA and CDR2 FQGNSA come from the germline V gene. CDR3 nucleotide sequence: TGTGCCAGCAGCTTATTGCCAGGCCTTAACTATGGCTACACCTTC. This codes for CASSLLPGLNYGYTF.